This TCR beta chain was sequenced for a study of T cells in Graves' hyperthyroidism and ophthalmopathy. TCR beta CDR3 regions were amplified from RNA. In the first-round RT-PCR of the TCR CDR3, the HTBI primer set was used. TCRdb independently ran MiXCR on the multiplex PCR reads; one entry per CDR3 protein. The sample holds about 560,000 distinct CDR3 sequences, around 46% seen once. This clonotype occurred a few times. The sequenced material came from peripheral blood or thyroid tissue (not recorded which). The receptor's source is a woman aged 18-29 years with Graves' hyperthyroidism.

The CDR3 nucleotides are TGCGCCAGCGGGGAGGCGGCAGGCAATTCCTACGAGCAGTACTTC. It is translated as CASGEAAGNSYEQYF. The rearrangement joins TRBV4-3 to TRBJ2-7; TRBD2 is a possible D gene (6 bases). Germline loops: CDR1 LGHNA, CDR2 YSLEER. CDR3 size: 15 residues. Trimming removed 8 bases at V and 1 base at J, with 18 bases between.